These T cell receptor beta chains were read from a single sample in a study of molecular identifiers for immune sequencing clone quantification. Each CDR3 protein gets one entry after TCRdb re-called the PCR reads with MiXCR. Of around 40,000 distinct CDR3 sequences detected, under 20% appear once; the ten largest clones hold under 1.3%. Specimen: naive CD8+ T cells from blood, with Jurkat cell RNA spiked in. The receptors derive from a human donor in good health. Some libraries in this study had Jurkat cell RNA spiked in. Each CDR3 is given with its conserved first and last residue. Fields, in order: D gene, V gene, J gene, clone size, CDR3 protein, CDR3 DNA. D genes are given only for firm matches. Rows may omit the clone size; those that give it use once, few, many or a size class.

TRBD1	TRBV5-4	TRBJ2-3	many	CASSSGQGRTDTQYF	TGTGCCAGCAGCTCTGGACAGGGGCGCACAGATACGCAGTATTTT
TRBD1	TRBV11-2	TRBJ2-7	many	CASSPEKGQGYEQYF	TGTGCCAGCAGCCCAGAAAAGGGACAGGGCTACGAGCAGTACTTC
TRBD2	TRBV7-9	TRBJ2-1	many	CASSSGNYNEQFF	TGTGCCAGCAGCAGCGGGAACTACAATGAGCAGTTCTTC
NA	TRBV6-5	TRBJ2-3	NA	CASSYIKGSASTDTQYF	TGTGCCAGCAGCTACATCAAAGGGAGTGCCAGCACAGATACGCAGTATTTT
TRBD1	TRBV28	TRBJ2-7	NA	CASSFRGISYEQYF	TGTGCCAGCAGTTTCAGGGGGATCTCCTACGAGCAGTACTTC
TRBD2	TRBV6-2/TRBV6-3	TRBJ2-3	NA	CASSYPSSGGSRDF	TGTGCCAGCAGTTACCCGTCTAGCGGGGGGTCCAGGGATTTT
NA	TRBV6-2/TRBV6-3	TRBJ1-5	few	CASRNQGTQPQHF	TGTGCCAGCAGAAACCAGGGGACTCAGCCCCAGCATTTT
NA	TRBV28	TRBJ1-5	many	CASSLFSGLQPQHF	TGTGCCAGCAGTTTATTTTCGGGGCTTCAGCCCCAGCATTTT
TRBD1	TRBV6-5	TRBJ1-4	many	CASGDRGQLFF	TGTGCCAGTGGGGACAGGGGACAACTGTTTTTT
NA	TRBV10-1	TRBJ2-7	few	CASSGFGGREQYF	TGCGCCAGCAGTGGTTTTGGTGGACGAGAGCAGTACTTC
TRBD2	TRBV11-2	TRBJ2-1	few	CASSLLGGASGTNEQFF	TGTGCCAGCAGCTTATTGGGAGGTGCTAGCGGGACCAATGAGCAGTTCTTC
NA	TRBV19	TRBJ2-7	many	CASSMGQSYEQYF	TGTGCCAGTAGTATGGGACAATCCTACGAGCAGTACTTC
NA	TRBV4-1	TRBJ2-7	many	CASSLAAPGRYEQYF	TGCGCCAGCAGCCTGGCGGCACCGGGGAGGTACGAGCAGTACTTC
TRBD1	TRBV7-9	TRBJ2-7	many	CASSPRTGAASEQYF	TGTGCCAGCAGCCCCAGGACAGGGGCCGCCTCCGAGCAGTACTTC
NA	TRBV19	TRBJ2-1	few	CASSIPPGGEQFF	TGTGCCAGTAGTATCCCCCCTGGAGGTGAGCAGTTCTTC
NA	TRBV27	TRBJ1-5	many	CASSWSHDQPQHF	TGTGCCAGCAGTTGGTCACATGATCAGCCCCAGCATTTT
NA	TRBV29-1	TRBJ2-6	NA	CSVHDSGANVLTF	TGCAGCGTCCACGACTCTGGGGCCAACGTCCTGACTTTC
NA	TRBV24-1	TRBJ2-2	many	CATSEPDSPYTGELFF	TGTGCCACCAGTGAGCCAGACAGCCCATACACCGGGGAGCTGTTTTTT
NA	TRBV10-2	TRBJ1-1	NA	CASKQGGGNTEAFF	TGCGCCAGCAAACAGGGAGGGGGGAACACTGAAGCTTTCTTT
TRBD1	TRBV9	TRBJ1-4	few	CASSGTGEKLFF	TGTGCCAGCAGCGGGACAGGGGAAAAACTGTTTTTT
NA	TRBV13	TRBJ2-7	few	CASSFGVEQYF	TGTGCCAGCAGCTTTGGGGTTGAGCAGTACTTC
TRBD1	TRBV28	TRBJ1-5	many	CASSYRGPGNQPQHF	TGTGCCAGCAGTTACAGGGGGCCCGGCAATCAGCCCCAGCATTTT
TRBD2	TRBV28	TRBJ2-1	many	CASSFLLAGSADEQFF	TGTGCCAGCAGTTTCCTTCTAGCGGGGAGTGCCGATGAGCAGTTCTTC
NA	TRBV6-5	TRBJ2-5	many	CASSFGPGPQETQYF	NA
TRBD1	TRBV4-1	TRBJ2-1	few	CASSQDPGQVNEQFF	TGCGCCAGCAGCCAAGATCCGGGACAGGTCAATGAGCAGTTCTTC
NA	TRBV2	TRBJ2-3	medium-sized	CASSRQERASTDTQYF	TGTGCCAGCAGTCGACAGGAGCGGGCGAGCACAGATACGCAGTATTTT
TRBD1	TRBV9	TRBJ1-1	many	CASSETPGQYTEAFF	TGTGCCAGCAGCGAGACCCCGGGACAGTACACTGAAGCTTTCTTT
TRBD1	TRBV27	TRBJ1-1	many	CASSLTGANTEAFF	TGTGCCAGCAGTCTCACAGGGGCGAACACTGAAGCTTTCTTT
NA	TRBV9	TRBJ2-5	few	CASSPEGDQETQYF	TGTGCCAGCAGCCCAGAGGGGGACCAAGAGACCCAGTACTTC
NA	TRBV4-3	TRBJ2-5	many	CASSPGPMKRMQETQYF	TGCGCCAGCAGCCCAGGGCCCATGAAGCGGATGCAAGAGACCCAGTACTTC
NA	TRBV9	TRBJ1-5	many	CASSPGGPSNQPQHF	TGTGCCAGCAGCCCGGGTGGCCCTAGCAATCAGCCCCAGCATTTT
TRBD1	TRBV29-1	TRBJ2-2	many	CSVELGQTNTGELFF	TGCAGCGTTGAACTGGGACAGACGAACACCGGGGAGCTGTTTTTT
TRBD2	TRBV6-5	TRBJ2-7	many	CASGWTSGYEQYF	TGTGCCAGCGGCTGGACTAGCGGGTACGAGCAGTACTTC
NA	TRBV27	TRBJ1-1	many	CASTRGTEAFF	TGTGCCAGCACCCGGGGCACTGAAGCTTTCTTT
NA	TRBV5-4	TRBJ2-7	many	CASSFGQNYEQYF	TGTGCCAGCAGCTTCGGGCAGAACTACGAGCAGTACTTC
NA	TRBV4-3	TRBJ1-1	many	CASSQGAGFSEAFF	TGCGCCAGCAGCCAAGGGGCAGGGTTCTCTGAAGCTTTCTTT
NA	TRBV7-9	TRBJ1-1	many	CASSLGRGATNTEAFF	TGTGCCAGCAGCCTGGGGCGGGGGGCAACGAACACTGAAGCTTTCTTT
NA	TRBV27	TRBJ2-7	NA	CASSPTAGTVYEQYF	TGTGCCAGCAGTCCCACGGCAGGGACGGTTTACGAGCAGTACTTC
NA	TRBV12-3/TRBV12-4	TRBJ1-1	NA	CASSPSGFEAFF	TGTGCCAGCAGCCCCTCCGGGTTCGAGGCTTTCTTT
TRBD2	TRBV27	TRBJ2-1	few	CASSFVAGEQFF	TGTGCCAGCAGTTTCGTAGCGGGGGAGCAGTTCTTC
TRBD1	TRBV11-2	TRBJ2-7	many	CASSRTGSNEQYF	TGTGCCAGCAGCCGGACAGGGTCGAACGAGCAGTACTTC
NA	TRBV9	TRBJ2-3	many	CASSAGQTDTQYF	TGTGCCAGCAGCGCAGGGCAGACAGATACGCAGTATTTT
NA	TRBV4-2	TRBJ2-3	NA	CASSLALGGSTDTQYF	TGTGCCAGCAGCCTAGCTCTTGGGGGGAGCACAGATACGCAGTATTTT
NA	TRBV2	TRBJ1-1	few	CASSDWEPEAFF	TGTGCCAGCAGTGATTGGGAGCCTGAAGCTTTCTTT
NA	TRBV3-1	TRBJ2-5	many	CASSPFRGMEEETQYF	TGTGCCAGCAGCCCGTTTAGGGGGATGGAGGAGGAGACCCAGTACTTC
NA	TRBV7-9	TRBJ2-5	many	CASFGGQVAVQETQYF	TGTGCCAGCTTTGGGGGGCAGGTGGCGGTCCAAGAGACCCAGTACTTC
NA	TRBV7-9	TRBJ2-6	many	CASSIPPLNLTF	TGTGCCAGCAGCATCCCACCCCTAAACCTGACTTTC
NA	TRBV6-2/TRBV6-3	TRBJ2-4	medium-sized	CASSLPRALAKNIQYF	TGTGCCAGCAGTTTACCACGAGCACTAGCCAAAAACATTCAGTACTTC
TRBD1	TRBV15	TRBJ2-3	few	CATSRGTGAIGDTQYF	TGTGCCACCAGCAGAGGGACAGGAGCTATAGGGGATACGCAGTATTTT